Below, 17 T cell receptor beta chains from the same sample are listed, as sequenced in a study of graft-versus-host responses after intestinal transplantation (dated by TCRdb to about 2021). Library prep was done by the immunoSEQ multiplex PCR assay. The table was pulled from immuneACCESS by TCRdb, which kept in-frame rearrangements only. Such tables lose some clones; where checked, under half of the loss comes from unresolved V genes, and the rest has no known cause. The sample includes around 100,000 clones, with roughly 90% observed a single time. The ten largest make up approximately 0.88% of the sample. These receptors have no known antigen. The time point label, as the study defines it: cells obtained before transplantation from donor or recipient. Material: unstimulated CD4+ T cells sorted from spleen or lymph node cells, obtained before intestinal transplant. The receptor set was obtained from a human donor who received an intestinal transplant.

The gene calls are TRBV6-6 and TRBJ1-1; no firm D call. CDR1 and CDR2 from the germline V gene are MNHNY and SVGAGI (reference sequence). The CDR3 is 14 residues long. Trimming removed 6 bases from V and 3 bases from J, with 14 bases in between. CDR3 protein: CASSADGWDTEAFF. In DNA, the CDR3 is TGTGCCAGCAGCGCGGACGGGTGGGACACTGAAGCTTTCTTT.

The chain carries TRBV5-1 and TRBJ2-3, with D hard to call. Germline V gives CDR1 SGHRS, CDR2 YFSETQ. V was shortened by 2 bases and J by 2 bases, with 3 bases between the two germline ends. The CDR3 contains 12 residues. The DNA of the CDR3 is TGCGCCAGCAGCTTCGACACAGATACGCAGTATTTT. Its protein product is CASSFDTDTQYF.

This chain uses TRBV4-2 with TRBJ2-3; 9 bases are shared with TRBD2. This CDR3 spans 17 amino acids. With 0 bases clipped from V and 6 bases from J, the junction kept 10 bases outside the gene matches. Looked up from germline, CDR1 is LGHNA and CDR2 is YNFKEQ. CDR3 in DNA: TGTGCCAGCAGCCAAGACGGGGATAGCGGGGGCGGGGATACGCAGTATTTT. Translation gives CASSQDGDSGGGDTQYF.

The DNA for the CDR3 is TGTGCCAGCAGCCCTCCCGCCGGTAGCGGGGGTAGAGAGACCCAGTACTTC. Translated: CASSPPAGSGGRETQYF. This chain joins TRBV9 and TRBJ2-5; the match to TRBD2 covers 9 bases. Trimming cost V 4 bases and J 4 bases; bases outside gene matches: 14. This CDR3 is 17 amino acids long. The germline gives CDR1 SGDLS, CDR2 YYNGEE.

The chain uses TRBV6-5 and TRBJ2-7, with D possibly TRBD1 on 6 matching bases. Germline CDR1 and CDR2: MNHEY and SVGAGI. CDR3 length equals 13 residues. Deletions cut 4 bases from V and 6 bases from J, with 13 bases between. In nucleotides, the CDR3 is TGTGCCAGCAGTTTCTCCAGGGGAAGCGAGCAGTACTTC. This encodes CASSFSRGSEQYF.

This chain connects TRBV5-1 to TRBJ2-7; possibly TRBD2 for D (5 bases). The germline V and J ends were trimmed by 0 bases and 4 bases, with 8 bases remaining between them. CDR3 length equals 13 residues. Germline values: CDR1 SGHRS, CDR2 YFSETQ. CDR3 amino acids: CASSLATSYEQYF. The CDR3 DNA follows: TGCGCCAGCAGCTTGGCTACTAGTTACGAGCAGTACTTC.

The chain is built from TRBV29-1 and TRBJ1-5; D gene unclear. CDR3 size: 11 residues. V lost 3 bases and J 7 bases, leaving 7 bases between the germline ends. CDR1 is SQVTM, CDR2 ANQGSEA, per germline. This chain's CDR3 is CSVEWRQPQHF. CDR3 DNA sequence: TGCAGCGTTGAGTGGCGGCAGCCCCAGCATTTT. Supplemented by reference TRBV29-1 and TRBJ1-5, the full variable domain reads SAVISQKPSRDICQRGTSLTIQCQVDSQVTMMFWYRQQPGQSLTLIATANQGSEATYESGFVIDKFPISRPNLTFSTLTVSNMSPEDSSIYLCSVEWRQPQHFGDGTRLSIL.

This clone was observed once. Other DNA sequences in the same sample also yield this CDR3. The chain couples TRBV18 to TRBJ1-3; D perhaps matches TRBD1 (5 bases). Germline CDR1 KGHSH, CDR2 LQKENI. The germline V and J ends were trimmed by 1 base and 0 bases, with 22 bases remaining between them. The CDR3 covers 20 residues. CDR3 loop: CASSPLVRSSGPNSGNTIYF. In nucleotides, the CDR3 is TGTGCCAGCTCACCACTCGTACGGTCGTCGGGGCCAAACTCTGGAAACACCATATATTTT.

The chain carries TRBV5-5 and TRBJ1-1; tentatively, D is TRBD1 (5 bases). This CDR3 contains 16 residues. Trimming cost V 0 bases and J 0 bases, with 12 bases left between them. Germline V gives CDR1 SGHKS, CDR2 YYEKEE (reference sequence). The CDR3 spells CASSLEVPGMNTEAFF. CDR3 nucleotide sequence: TGTGCCAGCAGCTTGGAGGTCCCAGGGATGAACACTGAAGCTTTCTTT.

This chain connects TRBV9 to TRBJ1-1; D is ambiguous. Deletions cut 3 bases from V and 1 base from J, with 10 bases between. The germline gives CDR1 SGDLS, CDR2 YYNGEE. The CDR3 is 14 amino acids. The CDR3 loop is CASSGGEWNTEAFF. The CDR3 nucleotides are TGTGCCAGCAGCGGGGGTGAATGGAACACTGAAGCTTTCTTT.

The genes are TRBV7-3 and TRBJ2-3; 13 nucleotides agree with TRBD2. V was pared by 5 bases and J by 4 bases, with 3 bases of the junction left unmatched. Germline V CDR1 and CDR2: SGHTA, FQGTGA. The CDR3 covers 15 residues. CDR3 sequence reads: CASSPGLAGADTQYF. In DNA form, the CDR3 reads TGTGCCAGCAGCCCTGGACTAGCGGGAGCAGATACGCAGTATTTT.

J is TRBJ2-1 and V is TRBV19, with 11 bases aligning to TRBD2. The CDR3 covers 14 residues. Per the germline V gene, CDR1 is LNHDA and CDR2 is SQIVND (reference sequence). The V gene end was trimmed by 3 bases and the J gene end by 9 bases; junction bases not matched to a gene: 4. The chain's CDR3 is CASSISTSGGEQFF. The CDR3 coding sequence is TGTGCCAGTAGTATCTCTACTAGCGGGGGTGAGCAGTTCTTC.

The chain is built from TRBV28 and TRBJ2-7; perhaps TRBD2 as D (6 bases). V lost 8 bases, J lost 5 bases, and 19 bases lay in between. The germline CDR1 and CDR2 sequences are MDHEN and SYDVKM. The CDR3 extends over 14 amino acids. The DNA for the CDR3 is TGTGCCAGCGGGACCAGCGGGCGCTTCCACGAGCAGTACTTC. Translating it yields CASGTSGRFHEQYF.

The chain joins TRBV2 to TRBJ2-3; 11 nucleotides match TRBD1. The CDR3 extends over 14 amino acids. From germline, CDR1 is SNHLY and CDR2 FYNNEI. Trimming at V came to 10 bases and at J to 4 bases, leaving 7 bases not matched to a gene. CDR3 sequence reads: CAKPGQGEADTQYF. CDR3 in DNA: TGTGCCAAACCGGGACAGGGGGAGGCAGATACGCAGTATTTT.

This chain joins TRBV11-3 and TRBJ2-2, with D maybe TRBD2 (6 bases). The CDR3 loop spans 16 amino acids. The germline gives CDR1 SGHNT, CDR2 YENEEA. V was cut by 5 bases and J by 2 bases, with 15 bases left in between. The CDR3 coding sequence is TGTGCCAGCAGCCCTGGGGACTTCTCCAACACCGGGGAGCTGTTTTTT. Protein product: CASSPGDFSNTGELFF.

This clone was picked up a small number of times. CDR3 DNA sequence: TGTGCCAGTAGTCCGCGGACGGGATCCTCTGGAAACACCATATATTTT. This sequence encodes CASSPRTGSSGNTIYF. The chain uses TRBV19 and TRBJ1-3; no reliable D call. The V and J ends lost 5 bases and 0 bases respectively, with 14 bases between them. The CDR3 is made up of 16 amino acids. CDR1 LNHDA and CDR2 SQIVND come from the germline V gene (reference sequence).

This chain uses TRBV2 with TRBJ1-1; a weak D match, TRBD1 (5 bases). Germline V gene sequence: CDR1 SNHLY, CDR2 FYNNEI. V lost 8 bases and J lost 1, with 14 bases in between. The CDR3 covers 14 residues. Here the CDR3 DNA reads TGTGCCAGCCCCCTGGGGCAGAGGAACACTGAAGCTTTCTTT. Encoded protein: CASPLGQRNTEAFF.